This T cell receptor beta chain is drawn from a study of CD8 T cells in Susac syndrome. The diagnostic criteria were recently defined, and patients with Susac syndrome met them for definite or probable disease. Random hexamers served to reverse transcribe about 0.45 to 1 ug RNA. TCR beta CDR3 was amplified by immunoSEQ covering 54 Vbeta and 13 Jbeta. From the immunoSEQ multiplex PCR reads, TCRdb called clonotypes with MiXCR, one entry per CDR3 protein. The sample lists hundreds of thousands of distinct CDR3 sequences; 94% were seen once. The germline V gene has CDR1 SGHDT and CDR2 YYEEEE. Trimming pared 0 bases from V and 5 bases from J, leaving 11 bases between. The CDR3 is 14 residues long.

Input material: CD4+ T cells from PBMCs. The chain couples TRBV5-6 to TRBJ1-1; D is uncertain. This TCR came from a human donor with Susac syndrome. CDR3 sequence (DNA): TGTGCCAGCAGCTTGGGTCCTACGCCAACTGAAGCTTTCTTT. Translating gives CASSLGPTPTEAFF.